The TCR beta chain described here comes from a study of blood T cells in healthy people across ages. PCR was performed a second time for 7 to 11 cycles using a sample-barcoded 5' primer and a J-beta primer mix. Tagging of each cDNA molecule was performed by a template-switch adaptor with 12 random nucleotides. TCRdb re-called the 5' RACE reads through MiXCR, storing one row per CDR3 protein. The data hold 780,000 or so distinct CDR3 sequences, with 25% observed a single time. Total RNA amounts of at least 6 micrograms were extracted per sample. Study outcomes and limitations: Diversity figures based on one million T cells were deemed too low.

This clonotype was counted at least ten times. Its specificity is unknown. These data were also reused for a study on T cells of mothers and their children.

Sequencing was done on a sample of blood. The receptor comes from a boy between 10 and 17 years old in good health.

CDR3 sequence (DNA): TGTGCCAGCAGCCCACTAAGGACAGGGTACGGCTACACCTTC. This gives the protein CASSPLRTGYGYTF. V and J are TRBV11-2 and TRBJ1-2; 8 positions agree with TRBD1. With 5 bases clipped from V and 8 bases from J, the junction kept 10 bases outside the gene matches. CDR3 length: 14 amino acids. Germline V gene sequence: CDR1 SGHAT, CDR2 FQNNGV.